These 6 T cell receptor beta chains were sequenced from one sample in a study of technical replicates of blood from a handful of donors. Assay used: immunoSEQ multiplex PCR; TCRdb lists only in-frame clones, some missing. The sample shows 98,000 or so clones, approximately 94% of them seen only once. Sequenced material: T cells isolated from PBMCs. Receptors were obtained from a human donor in good health.

DNA for the CDR3: TGTGCCAGCAGTTGGGACAGGAAAATGGACTACACCTTC. Protein sequence: CASSWDRKMDYTF. The J gene is TRBJ1-2, the V gene TRBV6-5; 8 bases fit TRBD1. With 4 bases clipped from V and 10 bases from J, the junction kept 8 bases outside the gene matches. Germline CDR1 and CDR2: MNHEY and SVGAGI. This CDR3 contains 13 residues.

The chain employs TRBV30 and TRBJ1-2; D possibly corresponds to TRBD1 (5 bases). The germline gives CDR1 GTSNPN, CDR2 SVGIG (reference sequence). This CDR3 has 15 amino acids. V was cut by 8 bases and J by 5 bases, with 24 bases left in between. Written as DNA, the CDR3 is TGTGCCGTTAACCCCGCGGCCAGGGCGACGTATGGCTACACCTTC. Translated: CAVNPAARATYGYTF.

V and J are TRBV12-5 and TRBJ2-1, with a possible D match to TRBD1 (5 bases). Germline V lookup: CDR1 LGHNT, CDR2 FRNRAP. The CDR3 consists of 14 residues. Deletions cut 1 base from V and 4 bases from J, with 8 bases between. The CDR3 sequence: CASGLGQKYNEQFF. The CDR3 DNA reads as TGTGCTAGTGGTTTGGGACAGAAATACAATGAGCAGTTCTTC.

The chain recombines TRBV18 with TRBJ2-1; the D gene is possibly TRBD2 (6 bases). Germline V gene sequence: CDR1 KGHSH, CDR2 LQKENI. The CDR3 totals 15 residues. The germline V and J ends were trimmed by 3 bases and 0 bases, with 9 bases remaining between them. CDR3 sequence: CASSPVGSSYNEQFF. In nucleotides, the CDR3 is TGTGCCAGCTCACCGGTCGGGAGCTCCTACAATGAGCAGTTCTTC.

This chain connects TRBV6-1 to TRBJ2-5; D unresolved. This CDR3 is built from 15 residues. The germline CDR1 and CDR2 sequences are MNHNS and SASEGT. V lost 4 bases, J lost 2 bases, and 14 bases lay in between. CDR3 sequence (DNA): TGTGCCAGCAGTGGGCACGCAAGTTCTCAAGAGACCCAGTACTTC. Protein sequence: CASSGHASSQETQYF.

The CDR3 sequence is CASSPSGSSYEQYF. Written as DNA, the CDR3 is TGTGCCAGCAGCCCTAGCGGGAGCTCCTACGAGCAGTACTTC. The chain is built from TRBV7-2 and TRBJ2-7; 10 bases align to TRBD2. V was clipped by 5 bases and J by 0 bases; unmatched bases: 1. Germline-derived CDR1 and CDR2 are SGHTA and FQGNSA. The CDR3 is 14 amino acids.